The rows below give T cell receptor beta chains drawn from one sample of a study of Graves' ophthalmopathy and Graves' hyperthyroidism. In TCRdb, the multiplex PCR reads were re-called with MiXCR into one record per CDR3 protein. In the table there are some 750,000 distinct CDR3 sequences, around 40% of which are singletons. The sample was peripheral blood. The source is an adult man with Graves' ophthalmopathy. Both conserved end residues are part of each CDR3. A D gene is named only where the DNA matches it firmly. Clone sizes are given selectively: once, few, many, or a class where the clone is expanded.

.	TRBD1	TRBV10-3	TRBJ1-4	TGTGCCATCAGCTTCGGGACAGTGGGTGAAAAACTGTTTTTT	CAISFGTVGEKLFF
.	.	TRBV7-3	TRBJ2-5	TGTGCCAGCAGCCCTCCGATGGGACCCAAAGGGGGGGAGACCCAGTACTTC	CASSPPMGPKGGETQYF
few	.	TRBV6-6	TRBJ1-4	TGTGCCAGCAGTTACTCAGGCGGGAAACTGTTTTTT	CASSYSGGKLFF
.	.	TRBV10-3	TRBJ2-7	TGTGCCATCACGCCGGACAGAACGTTGAGCTCCTACGAGCAGTACTTC	CAITPDRTLSSYEQYF
few	.	TRBV14	TRBJ2-7	TGTGCCAGCAGCCACGGGTTAGATAGCTACGAGCAGTACTTC	CASSHGLDSYEQYF
.	.	TRBV7-2	TRBJ1-4	TGTGCCAGCAGCTTGGAGACGTTTGGGTGGAATAATGAAAAACTGTTTTTT	CASSLETFGWNNEKLFF
many	TRBD2	TRBV9	TRBJ2-5	TGTGCCAGCAGCCCAGGACTAGCGGGGCGGAGAGAGACCCAGTACTTC	CASSPGLAGRRETQYF
many	.	TRBV29-1	TRBJ2-5	TGCAGCGCAGCATCCCAAGAGACCCAGTACTTC	CSAASQETQYF
many	.	TRBV20-1	TRBJ2-7	TGCAGTGCTAGGCTAGCTTACGAGCAGTACTTC	CSARLAYEQYF
.	.	TRBV15	TRBJ1-2	TGTGCCACCAGCAGAGATCTTGGCAGCCAAGTCGGGGGGCGCGGTGGCTACACCTTC	CATSRDLGSQVGGRGGYTF
.	.	TRBV20-1	TRBJ2-5	TGCAGTGCTACAGGGATAGCGTCTGGCCAAGAGACCCAGTACTTC	CSATGIASGQETQYF
.	TRBD2	TRBV5-4	TRBJ2-5	TGTGCCAGCAGCAGAAGGACTAGCGGGAGGGCCGGGGAGACCCAGTACTTC	CASSRRTSGRAGETQYF
many	.	TRBV2	TRBJ1-1	TGTGCCAGCAGTCCACCCAAGGCAGTGGGCACTGAAGCTTTCTTT	CASSPPKAVGTEAFF
.	TRBD1	TRBV29-1	TRBJ2-7	TGTGCCAGCAGCTGGAACCCGGGACAGGGTCCCGAGCAGTACTTC	CASSWNPGQGPEQYF
many	TRBD1	TRBV15	TRBJ1-5	TGTGCCACCAGCCCAGCCCAGGGGGCGTCGAGCAATCAGCCCCAGCATTTT	CATSPAQGASSNQPQHF
.	.	TRBV7-9	TRBJ1-2	TGTGCCAGCAGTCACGGGGACCGCAACTCTGGCCACACCTTC	CASSHGDRNSGHTF
.	.	TRBV12-3/TRBV12-4	TRBJ1-2	TGTGTCAGCAGCGTGTCGTGGGGGGGCTATGGCTACACCTTC	CVSSVSWGGYGYTF
few	TRBD1	TRBV7-9	TRBJ2-6	TGTGCCAGCATCAGGACAGGGAGTCTAATTTTCTCTGGGGCCAACGTCCTGACTTTC	CASIRTGSLIFSGANVLTF
.	TRBD1	TRBV7-9	TRBJ2-6	TGTGCCAGCAGCTTAGCGACAGGGACTGGGGCCAACGTCCTGACTTTC	CASSLATGTGANVLTF
.	TRBD2	TRBV25-1	TRBJ2-5	TGTGCCAGCTTAGTCTCTAGCGGGGAGACCCAGTACTTC	CASLVSSGETQYF
.	.	TRBV25-1	TRBJ1-1	TGTGCCAGCAGTCCCCTTGCACGGGATCTAAACACTGAAGCTTTCTTT	CASSPLARDLNTEAFF
.	.	TRBV29-1	TRBJ1-4	TGCAGCTTAGCGCTCGGTGAAAAACTGTTTTTT	CSLALGEKLFF
few	.	TRBV11-2	TRBJ2-7	TGTGCCAGCAGCTTAAACAGGGACTACGAGCAGTACTTC	CASSLNRDYEQYF
.	.	TRBV7-9	TRBJ1-1	TGTGCCAGCAGCTTGCGACAGACAAACGCTGAAGCTTTCTTT	CASSLRQTNAEAFF
.	TRBD1	TRBV2	TRBJ2-2	TGTGCCAGCAGTTTGGGCAGGGGGCGATTGAACACCGGGGAGCTGTTTTTT	CASSLGRGRLNTGELFF
few	TRBD1	TRBV7-2	TRBJ1-6	TGTGCCAGCAGCCCCCCGGGACAGCTGTATAATTCACCCCTCCACTTT	CASSPPGQLYNSPLHF
.	.	TRBV7-2	TRBJ2-5	TGTGCCAGCAGCTCAGGTCCCTTGCCGCAAGAGACCCAGTACTTC	CASSSGPLPQETQYF
many	TRBD1	TRBV7-9	TRBJ1-6	TGTGCCAGCAGCTTCTCGGGACAGGGTTCACCCCTCCACTTT	CASSFSGQGSPLHF
.	.	TRBV6-1	TRBJ1-2	TGTGCCAGCAGTCAGGTTGGGGGCTACACCTTC	CASSQVGGYTF
.	.	TRBV12-3/TRBV12-4	TRBJ2-5	TGTGCCACTACAGAGGGACGGTCCCAAGAGACCCAGTACTTC	CATTEGRSQETQYF
once	.	TRBV20-1	TRBJ2-7	TGCAGTGCCAGCTCACCACACAGCTACGAGCAGTACTTC	CSASSPHSYEQYF
.	TRBD1	TRBV2	TRBJ1-1	TGTGCCAGCAGTCCCGACAGGGCAATCGCTGAAGCTTTCTTT	CASSPDRAIAEAFF
many	.	TRBV19	TRBJ1-4	TGTGCCAGTAGTATGTCCATCAATGAAAAACTGTTTTTT	CASSMSINEKLFF
few	.	TRBV19	TRBJ2-2	TGTGCCAGTAGGCGGCAGGGGAACACCGGGGAGCTGTTTTTT	CASRRQGNTGELFF
many	.	TRBV7-9	TRBJ1-1	TGTGCCAGCACCCCAAGTAGAGCGGTGAACACTGAAGCTTTCTTT	CASTPSRAVNTEAFF
.	TRBD1	TRBV15	TRBJ1-2	TGTGCCACCAGCAGAGTGGACAGGGATGCCTACACCTTC	CATSRVDRDAYTF
few	.	TRBV19	TRBJ1-6	TGTGCCAGTAGTAGGTGGACCGAAGGGGATTTACCCCTCCACTTT	CASSRWTEGDLPLHF
few	.	TRBV20-1	TRBJ2-7	TGCAGTGCTCCTAGGGGGGGCGCGGTCCCTGAGCAGTACTTC	CSAPRGGAVPEQYF
.	TRBD1	TRBV10-3	TRBJ1-5	TGTGCCAGCAGTTTAGGGATCGACAGGGGAGGTCAGCCCCAGCATTTT	CASSLGIDRGGQPQHF
.	.	TRBV29-1	TRBJ1-4	TGCAGCATAGCGGACCCTAATGAAAAACTGTTTTTT	CSIADPNEKLFF